This passage covers 21 T cell receptor beta chains from one sample sequenced in a study of cytomegalovirus exposure and HLA in healthy donors. A multiplex PCR was run with 60 Vbeta primers and 13 Jbeta primers. Libraries were prepared by immunoSEQ multiplex PCR; TCRdb keeps only in-frame clonotypes and omits some of them. This table holds around 110,000 clones, around three quarters found once. The sample taken for sequencing was PBMCs. The receptors come from a woman in her forties or fifties in good health and CMV-seropositive.

The CDR3 region has the DNA TGTGCCAGCAGCTCCGCCTACGAGCAGTACTTC. Its protein product is CASSSAYEQYF. V is TRBV7-9 and J is TRBJ2-7; D unclear. Germline V lookup: CDR1 SEHNR, CDR2 FQNEAQ (reference sequence). V was pared by 4 bases and J by 2 bases, with 3 bases between. The CDR3 runs 11 residues.

The chain has TRBV2 and TRBJ2-7; 7 bases map to TRBD1. V shed 8 bases and J 2 bases; nucleotides not matched to a gene: 12. The CDR3 runs to 15 residues. In germline, CDR1 is SNHLY, CDR2 FYNNEI. The CDR3 is CASDEGPGGPYEQYF. The CDR3 DNA sequence: TGTGCCAGCGACGAAGGGCCAGGGGGACCCTACGAGCAGTACTTC.

The chain couples TRBV13 to TRBJ1-2; 7 bases line up with TRBD1. The V and J ends lost 4 bases and 8 bases, in that order; junction bases with no gene match: 7. Looked up from germline, CDR1 is PRHDT and CDR2 is FYEKMQ (reference sequence). The CDR3 extends over 13 amino acids. The CDR3: CASSSTGTAGYTF. CDR3 nucleotides: TGTGCCAGCAGCTCTACCGGGACAGCGGGCTACACCTTC.

The V and J genes are TRBV2 and TRBJ1-2, with D maybe TRBD1 (6 bases). Germline V gene lookup returns CDR1 SNHLY and CDR2 FYNNEI. This CDR3 has 12 residues. V was shortened by 4 bases and J by 5 bases, with 8 bases between the two germline ends. The CDR3 nucleotides are TGTGCCAGCAGTGGGGGGCAGTATGGCTACACCTTC. Translation gives CASSGGQYGYTF.

The rearrangement uses TRBV10-3 and TRBJ1-2; the D gene is possibly TRBD1 (6 bases). The germline CDR1 and CDR2 sequences are ENHRY and SYGVKD. The V end was cut by 2 bases, the J end by 0 bases, with 10 bases between. The CDR3 totals 15 residues. The CDR3, as DNA: TGTGCCATCAGTGAGGGACAGCTTCCTAACTATGGCTACACCTTC. Its protein product is CAISEGQLPNYGYTF.

CDR3 nucleotides: TGTGCCAGCAGCCGACCGGACACCTCTGGAAACACCATATATTTT. The encoded protein is CASSRPDTSGNTIYF. The chain couples TRBV4-2 to TRBJ1-3; D might be TRBD1 (5 bases). Per the germline V gene, CDR1 is LGHNA and CDR2 is YNFKEQ. Trimming stripped 4 bases from V and 0 bases from J, with 10 bases between. This CDR3 has 15 residues.

The chain has TRBV4-2 and TRBJ2-7, with a weak D call TRBD2 (5 bases). This CDR3 is 16 amino acids long. Trimming removed 0 bases at V and 5 bases at J, with 17 bases between. The V gene's germline CDR1 is LGHNA and CDR2 YNFKEQ. The CDR3: CASSQEGTSLGHEQYF. The CDR3, as DNA: TGTGCCAGCAGCCAAGAGGGAACTAGTCTGGGCCACGAGCAGTACTTC.

J is TRBJ2-2 and V is TRBV5-5, with 11 bases lining up with TRBD2. Losses at the gene ends were 2 bases for V and 6 bases for J; bases not matched to a gene: 6. The germline V gene has CDR1 SGHKS and CDR2 YYEKEE (reference sequence). The CDR3 is made up of 16 amino acids. CDR3 amino acids: CASSLTSGGLSGELFF. CDR3 DNA sequence: TGTGCCAGCAGCTTAACTAGCGGGGGTTTGTCCGGGGAGCTGTTTTTT. Using reference TRBV5-5 and TRBJ2-2 for the parts outside the CDR3, the full variable domain is DAGVTQSPTHLIKTRGQQVTLRCSPISGHKSVSWYQQVLGQGPQFIFQYYEKEERGRGNFPDRFSARQFPNYSSELNVNALLLGDSALYLCASSLTSGGLSGELFFGEGSRLTVL.

This rearrangement joins TRBV2 to TRBJ1-5; 9 bases agree with TRBD1. Looked up from germline, CDR1 is SNHLY and CDR2 is FYNNEI. CDR3 length equals 16 residues. Trimming took 8 bases from V and 6 from J; bases not matched to a gene: 14. The CDR3 DNA is TGTGCCAGCCAACCCGATCCGGGACAGGGTCGTCAGCCCCAGCATTTT. The encoded protein is CASQPDPGQGRQPQHF.

The chain carries TRBV28 and TRBJ1-6; D gene ambiguous. Germline V gives CDR1 MDHEN, CDR2 SYDVKM. The ends were cut back, 3 bases at V and 6 bases at J, with 9 bases in the middle. This CDR3 contains 14 residues. As DNA, the CDR3 is TGTGCCAGCAGTTTCGGACTCCCTAATTCACCCCTCCACTTT. It codes for CASSFGLPNSPLHF. Looking up the rest from reference TRBV28 and TRBJ1-6 gives the full variable domain: DVKVTQSSRYLVKRTGEKVFLECVQDMDHENMFWYRQDPGLGLRLIYFSYDVKMKEKGDIPEGYSVSREKKERFSLILESASTNQTSMYLCASSFGLPNSPLHFGNGTRLTVT.

This chain uses TRBV28 with TRBJ1-5; D is possibly TRBD1 (6 bases). V was cut by 1 base and J by 0 bases, with 10 bases left in between. Looked up from germline, CDR1 is MDHEN and CDR2 is SYDVKM. The CDR3 contains 16 residues. The DNA for the CDR3 is TGTGCCAGCAGTTTATTACAGGGATATAGCAATCAGCCCCAGCATTTT. This gives the protein CASSLLQGYSNQPQHF.

V and J are TRBV5-1 and TRBJ2-7, with 9 bases aligning to TRBD2. There are 18 residues in the CDR3. V lost 2 bases, J lost 4 bases, and 16 bases stayed unmatched. Germline-derived CDR1 and CDR2 are SGHRS and YFSETQ. In DNA form, the CDR3 reads TGCGCCAGCAGCTTATACTCTAGCGGGGCAGGCTCCCCTTACGAGCAGTACTTC. Amino acid sequence: CASSLYSSGAGSPYEQYF.

The chain employs TRBV6-5 and TRBJ2-1; D gene uncertain. The V and J ends lost 1 base and 3 bases respectively, with 10 bases between them. The CDR3 extends over 15 amino acids. Looked up from germline, CDR1 is MNHEY and CDR2 is SVGAGI. The CDR3 DNA reads TGTGCCAGCAGTTACTACCCACTGAGCTACAATGAGCAGTTCTTC. This sequence encodes CASSYYPLSYNEQFF.

This chain connects TRBV6-5 to TRBJ1-5; D gene ambiguous. Trimming cost V 7 bases and J 7 bases, with 14 bases left between them. Germline V gene data show CDR1 as MNHEY and CDR2 as SVGAGI. The CDR3 length is 13 residues. The chain's CDR3 is CASTRTRGQPQHF. The CDR3, as DNA: TGTGCCAGCACAAGAACCCGGGGACAGCCCCAGCATTTT.

J is TRBJ2-7 and V is TRBV28; 10 positions match TRBD1. J gave up 6 bases and V 10 bases, and 15 bases lay outside the gene matches. The CDR3 runs 15 residues. Looked up from germline, CDR1 is MDHEN and CDR2 is SYDVKM. The DNA of the CDR3 is TGTGCCACCTCCCCCGCGGGACAGGGGAGTCCCGAGCAGTACTTC. The encoded protein is CATSPAGQGSPEQYF.

This chain uses TRBV18 with TRBJ2-5; possibly TRBD1 for D (6 bases). The germline V and J ends were trimmed by 6 bases and 4 bases, with 18 bases remaining between them. In germline, CDR1 is KGHSH, CDR2 LQKENI. The length of the CDR3 is 15 residues. As DNA, the CDR3 is TGTGCCAGCTCTGCGAATCAGGGGCCGATAGAGACCCAGTACTTC. This encodes CASSANQGPIETQYF.

V gene TRBV6-5 combines with J gene TRBJ2-3; no definite D call. The germline V gene encodes CDR1 MNHEY and CDR2 SVGAGI. The CDR3 has 12 residues. V was pared by 5 bases and J by 2 bases, with 5 bases between. The DNA of the CDR3 is TGTGCCAGCAGTGGCCCCACAGATACGCAGTATTTT. Translated: CASSGPTDTQYF.

This rearrangement joins TRBV7-9 to TRBJ2-3, with D perhaps TRBD2 (5 bases). Germline CDR1 reads SEHNR; CDR2 reads FQNEAQ (reference sequence). The length of the CDR3 is 17 residues. The ends were cut back, 3 bases at V and 0 bases at J, with 16 bases in the middle. As DNA, the CDR3 is TGTGCCAGCAGCTTCCGAGGAGGAGCGGTTAGCACAGATACGCAGTATTTT. Protein product: CASSFRGGAVSTDTQYF.

J is TRBJ1-4 and V is TRBV25-1; D is unclear. Germline CDR1 reads MGHDK; CDR2 reads SYGVNS. The V and J ends lost 1 base and 4 bases respectively, with 7 bases between them. The CDR3 spans 14 residues. The CDR3 sequence: CASSEWPYNEKLFF. The DNA of the CDR3 is TGTGCCAGCAGTGAATGGCCTTATAATGAAAAACTGTTTTTT.

The chain is built from TRBV7-6 and TRBJ2-1; D is unresolved. V was clipped by 5 bases and J by 8 bases, with 10 bases between them. CDR3 length: 12 residues. CDR1 SGHVS and CDR2 FNYEAQ come from the germline V gene. CDR3: CASSDLLDEQFF. The DNA of the CDR3 is TGTGCCAGCAGCGACTTGCTTGATGAGCAGTTCTTC. Using reference TRBV7-6 and TRBJ2-1 for the parts outside the CDR3, the full variable domain is GAGVSQSPRYKVTKRGQDVALRCDPISGHVSLYWYRQALGQGPEFLTYFNYEAQQDKSGLPNDRFSAERPEGSISTLTIQRTEQRDSAMYRCASSDLLDEQFFGPGTRLTVL.

This rearrangement joins TRBV2 to TRBJ2-2; maybe TRBD2 (5 bases). Trimming shortened V by 7 bases and J by 6 bases, and 18 bases separated the two germline ends. The CDR3 has 15 residues. Germline V gene lookup returns CDR1 SNHLY and CDR2 FYNNEI. The CDR3: CASNPVSSFAGELFF. The CDR3 DNA follows: TGTGCCAGCAATCCGGTTTCTAGCTTTGCCGGGGAGCTGTTTTTT.